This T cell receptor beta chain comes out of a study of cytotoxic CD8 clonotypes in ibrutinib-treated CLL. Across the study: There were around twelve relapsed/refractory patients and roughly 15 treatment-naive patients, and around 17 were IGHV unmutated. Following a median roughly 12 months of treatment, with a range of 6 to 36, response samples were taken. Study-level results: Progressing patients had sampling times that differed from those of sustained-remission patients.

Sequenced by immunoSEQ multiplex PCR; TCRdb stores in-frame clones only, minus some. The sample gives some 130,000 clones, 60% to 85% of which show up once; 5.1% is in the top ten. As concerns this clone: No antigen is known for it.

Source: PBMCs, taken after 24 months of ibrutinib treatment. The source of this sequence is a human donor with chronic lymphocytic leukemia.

The DNA of the CDR3 is TGTGCCTCGCTGGGGGGACAGAATGAAAAACTGTTTTTT. Translated: CASLGGQNEKLFF. This chain uses TRBV10-3 with TRBJ1-4; 7 nucleotides match TRBD1. Per the germline V gene, CDR1 is ENHRY and CDR2 is SYGVKD. The CDR3 totals 13 residues. J gave up 5 bases and V 11 bases, and 8 bases lay outside the gene matches.